This T cell receptor (beta chain) is drawn from a study of blood T cells in healthy people across ages. Study at large: Template switching recovered approximately one barcoded beta molecule for every two T cells.

Findings and limits, study-wide: Measured against age, TCR beta diversity per million T cells decreased in a roughly linear manner. Relative to aged donors, long-lived donors carried more naive CD4+ cells and displayed higher diversity.

In regard to this clonotype: The antigen remains undetermined.

V was clipped by 4 bases and J by 5 bases; unmatched bases: 11. Germline V CDR1 and CDR2: SGDLS, YYNGEE. There are 16 residues in the CDR3. PCR was performed a second time for about 7 to 12 cycles using a sample-barcoded 5' primer and a J-beta primer mix. Carrying 12 random nucleotides, a template-switch adaptor labeled each individual cDNA molecule. MiXCR, applied by TCRdb to the 5' RACE reads, yields one record per CDR3 protein. This table holds hundreds of thousands of distinct CDR3 sequences, around 49% found once. The receptor comes from a woman aged 60-75 years in good health. The sequencing input was blood. V and J are TRBV9 and TRBJ2-1, with 8 bases lining up with TRBD2. Here the CDR3 DNA reads TGTGCCAGCAGCCCATTTCAGGGACTAGTTGACAATGAGCAGTTCTTC. It specifies CASSPFQGLVDNEQFF.